A single sample is the source of the 5 T cell receptor beta chains below, sequenced in a study of cytomegalovirus exposure and HLA in healthy donors. 60 Vbeta and 13 Jbeta primers were used in PCR. The table came from immunoSEQ multiplex PCR; TCRdb's copy has only in-frame clones and leaves some out. The repertoire has hundreds of thousands of clones, 65% to 75% of them found once; the top ten carry 1.5% to 2%. Sequences were obtained from PBMCs. The receptors come from a woman aged 25 to 39 in good health and CMV-seronegative.

This clone was found a few times. CDR3 in DNA: TGTGCCACATCGGGACAACAATTCACAGATACGCAGTATTTT. This sequence encodes CATSGQQFTDTQYF. This chain joins TRBV6-1 and TRBJ2-3; possible D gene TRBD1, 6 bases. The CDR3 contains 14 residues. The V gene's germline CDR1 is MNHNS and CDR2 SASEGT. Trimming took off 10 bases at V and 2 bases at J, with 16 bases between the two ends.

This chain links TRBV7-8 with TRBJ2-7; the D gene is possibly TRBD1 (6 bases). The CDR3 length is 15 residues. V was trimmed by 1 base and J by 1 base, leaving 11 bases between them. The germline CDR1 and CDR2 sequences are SGHVS and FQNEAQ. CDR3 sequence: CASSLGVQGSYEQYF. DNA of the CDR3: TGTGCCAGCAGCTTAGGGGTTCAGGGGTCCTACGAGCAGTACTTC.

This clone is a singleton in its sample. This chain joins TRBV7-9 and TRBJ2-7; TRBD2 matches 8 bases. This CDR3 contains 16 residues. The J segment lost 5 bases and the V segment lost 4 bases, leaving 13 bases of the junction unmatched. Germline-derived CDR1 and CDR2 are SEHNR and FQNEAQ (reference sequence). The CDR3 protein is CASSSRMGLGVHEQYF. CDR3 nucleotides: TGTGCCAGCAGCTCTCGAATGGGACTAGGGGTCCACGAGCAGTACTTC.

In regard to this clone: Other nucleotide sequences in the sample specify the same CDR3. V usage is TRBV27 and J usage is TRBJ1-1; D unclear. Deletions cut 3 bases from V and 7 bases from J, with 12 bases between. The CDR3 has 13 residues. Germline loops: CDR1 MNHEY, CDR2 SMNVEV (reference sequence). The CDR3 here is CASSLRGGHEAFF. The CDR3 DNA sequence: TGTGCCAGCAGTTTGCGCGGCGGCCATGAAGCTTTCTTT.

The J gene is TRBJ2-2, the V gene TRBV19, with D possibly TRBD2 on 5 matching bases. CDR3 size: 17 residues. V lost 4 bases and J lost 7, with 22 bases in between. Per germline, CDR1 LNHDA and CDR2 SQIVND (reference sequence). Here the CDR3 DNA reads TGTGCCAGTAGTAAGACCGGACTCTCGCTGGACGGCGGGGAGCTGTTTTTT. Its translation: CASSKTGLSLDGGELFF.